The 18 T cell receptor beta chains below come from one sample, sequenced in a study of CD8 T cells in ankylosing spondylitis. TCRdb re-called the 5' RACE reads with MiXCR, one entry per CDR3 protein. The profile shows a few hundred thousand distinct CDR3 sequences, approximately 10% of them singletons. What was sequenced was blood, either unsorted or a sorted T cell fraction (not recorded which). All receptors come from a male donor with ankylosing spondylitis or in good health (not recorded which).

V is TRBV5-1 and J is TRBJ2-3, with 8 bases lining up with TRBD2. The V and J ends lost 6 bases and 2 bases, in that order; junction bases with no gene match: 11. CDR1 and CDR2 from the germline V gene are SGHRS and YFSETQ. CDR3 length: 16 amino acids. The DNA for the CDR3 is TGCGCCAGCAACTCCGTAAGCGGGGGACCCACAGATACGCAGTATTTT. It translates to CASNSVSGGPTDTQYF.

This clonotype was counted between two and nine times. CDR3 protein: CASSSQGPGTEAFF. The CDR3 region has the DNA TGTGCCAGCAGCTCCCAGGGGCCTGGGACTGAAGCTTTCTTT. This chain uses TRBV7-3 with TRBJ1-1; D is perhaps TRBD1 (6 bases). V gave up 4 bases and J gave up 5 bases, with 14 bases separating them. CDR1 SGHTA and CDR2 FQGTGA come from the germline V gene. CDR3 length: 14 amino acids.

This clonotype was seen repeatedly, ten times or more. V is TRBV2 and J is TRBJ2-1, with a weak D call TRBD2 (5 bases). CDR1 is SNHLY, CDR2 FYNNEI, per germline. The CDR3 covers 16 residues. Trimming left V 4 bases short and J 0 bases short, with 13 bases between. The CDR3 loop reads CASSASGVISYNEQFF. CDR3 DNA sequence: TGTGCCAGCAGTGCATCCGGGGTGATCTCCTACAATGAGCAGTTCTTC.

The chain employs TRBV7-2 and TRBJ1-2; the D gene is possibly TRBD1 (5 bases). Germline V gene sequence: CDR1 SGHTA, CDR2 FQGNSA. This CDR3 spans 14 amino acids. V was trimmed by 1 base and J by 3 bases, leaving 9 bases between them. CDR3 sequence reads: CASSLDLGDYGYTF. In DNA, the CDR3 is TGTGCCAGCAGCTTAGATCTGGGGGACTATGGCTACACCTTC.

The chain recombines TRBV24-1 with TRBJ2-5, with D unclear. The CDR3 totals 14 residues. CDR1 KGHDR and CDR2 SFDVKD come from the germline V gene. V gave up 4 bases and J gave up 5 bases, with 13 bases separating them. The CDR3 loop reads CATSERRNPETQYF. The DNA of the CDR3 is TGTGCCACCAGTGAGAGAAGGAACCCGGAGACCCAGTACTTC.

Remarks on this clonotype: A read error may explain this, as a much larger clone is one base away. V is TRBV20-1 and J is TRBJ2-1; 10 bases line up with TRBD2. The CDR3 length is 18 residues. In germline, CDR1 is DFQATT, CDR2 SNEGSKA (reference sequence). This CDR3 reads CCAREMASGGFSYNEQFF. CDR3 DNA: TGCTGTGCTAGAGAAATGGCTAGCGGGGGCTTCTCCTACAATGAGCAGTTCTTC.

The gene calls are TRBV20-1 and TRBJ1-6; D ambiguous. V was shortened by 1 base and J by 6 bases, with 4 bases between the two germline ends. Germline values: CDR1 DFQATT, CDR2 SNEGSKA (reference sequence). The CDR3 sequence is 12 residues long. CDR3 sequence (DNA): TGCAGTGCTAGAGGGGGTAATTCACCCCTCCACTTT. Translating it yields CSARGGNSPLHF.

This clonotype was recorded many times. This chain joins TRBV20-1 and TRBJ1-4; D is unclear. From germline, CDR1 is DFQATT and CDR2 SNEGSKA (reference sequence). The CDR3 totals 13 residues. V was pared by 1 base and J by 7 bases, with 10 bases between. This chain's CDR3 is CSARVEGPEKLFF. The CDR3 DNA reads as TGCAGTGCTAGAGTCGAAGGGCCTGAAAAACTGTTTTTT.

In this sample, this clonotype turned up many times. The rearrangement uses TRBV14 and TRBJ2-3; a possible D gene is TRBD2 (6 bases). The ends were cut back, 4 bases at V and 2 bases at J, with 10 bases in the middle. CDR1 and CDR2 from the germline V gene are SGHDN and FVKESK. The CDR3 length is 14 residues. In DNA, the CDR3 is TGTGCCAGCAGCCCAGGGACTCCCACAGATACGCAGTATTTT. Translation gives CASSPGTPTDTQYF.

This clonotype appeared a few times. The chain couples TRBV3-1 to TRBJ2-5; tentatively, D is TRBD2 (5 bases). This CDR3 is 15 amino acids long. Trimming pared 5 bases from V and 4 bases from J, leaving 17 bases between. Germline V lookup: CDR1 LGHDT, CDR2 YNNKEL (reference sequence). CDR3 bases: TGTGCCAGCAGCGATTCTGATTTCGGAGGAGAGACCCAGTACTTC. Residues: CASSDSDFGGETQYF.

This clonotype was counted at least ten times. The J gene is TRBJ2-7, the V gene TRBV28; a weak D match, TRBD2 (5 bases). The CDR3 is 13 residues long. Germline V CDR1 and CDR2: MDHEN, SYDVKM. Trimming left V 8 bases short and J 4 bases short, with 15 bases between. The CDR3 protein is CASSGSSRYEQYF. Here the CDR3 DNA reads TGTGCCAGCTCGGGGAGCAGTCGGTACGAGCAGTACTTC.

The chain recombines TRBV7-3 with TRBJ1-4; weak D call: TRBD1 (5 bases). Germline CDR1 SGHTA, CDR2 FQGTGA. Trimming removed 3 bases from V and 6 bases from J, with 8 bases in between. This CDR3 region has 13 residues. CDR3 nucleotide sequence: TGTGCCAGCAGCTTCAGGGTTGATGAAAAACTGTTTTTT. Translation: CASSFRVDEKLFF.

About this clonotype itself: A read error may produce the germline difference seen at one junction end. This chain links TRBV12-3 or TRBV12-4 with TRBJ1-3; no reliable D call. The CDR3 covers 14 residues. CDR3: CASRFYNSGNTIYF. Here the CDR3 DNA reads TGTGCCAGCCGTTTTTACAACTCTGGAAACACCATATATTTT.

At least ten counts were recorded for this clonotype. The chain uses TRBV24-1 and TRBJ2-7; D unresolved. Germline assignment: CDR1 KGHDR and CDR2 SFDVKD. The CDR3 totals 11 residues. Trimming left V 3 bases short and J 7 bases short, with 6 bases between. The CDR3 loop reads CATSDGEEQYF. As DNA, the CDR3 is TGTGCCACCAGTGATGGGGAAGAGCAGTACTTC.

This clonotype was detected many times. The J gene is TRBJ2-3, the V gene TRBV28; a weak D match, TRBD2 (5 bases). In germline, CDR1 is MDHEN, CDR2 SYDVKM. The length of the CDR3 is 15 residues. Trimming took 5 bases from V and 6 from J, leaving 18 bases between them. The CDR3 region is CASSPDYGVTDTQYF. The CDR3 nucleotides are TGTGCCAGCAGTCCCGACTACGGGGTGACGGATACGCAGTATTTT. The whole variable domain, remainder taken from reference TRBV28 and TRBJ2-3, is DVKVTQSSRYLVKRTGEKVFLECVQDMDHENMFWYRQDPGLGLRLIYFSYDVKMKEKGDIPEGYSVSREKKERFSLILESASTNQTSMYLCASSPDYGVTDTQYFGPGTRLTVL.

This clonotype showed up many times. This chain links TRBV15 with TRBJ1-2, with D perhaps matching TRBD1 (5 bases). The CDR3 runs to 17 residues. Trimming stripped 3 bases from V and 4 bases from J, with 21 bases between. CDR1 is LNHNV and CDR2 is YYDKDF in the germline V gene (reference sequence). CDR3 sequence: CATSRAGTAAFSYGYTF. In nucleotides, the CDR3 is TGTGCCACCAGCAGGGCTGGGACGGCCGCCTTTTCCTATGGCTACACCTTC.

As for this clonotype: A much larger clone is a single base away; this may be a read error. This CDR3 fails to terminate in the conserved phenylalanine or tryptophan, so it likely reflects a read error. The V call is TRBV3-1, the J call TRBJ2-4; 10 nucleotides agree with TRBD2. With V trimmed by 4 bases and J by 3 bases, 6 bases remained unmatched. The CDR3 is made up of 16 amino acids. Germline CDR1 and CDR2: LGHDT and YNNKEL (reference sequence). CDR3 protein: CASSRSGGVDKNIQYY. As DNA, the CDR3 is TGTGCCAGCAGCCGAAGCGGGGGGGTGGACAAAAACATTCAGTACTAC.

This clonotype was detected only a few times. The genes are TRBV7-2 and TRBJ1-1; D remains ambiguous. The V gene lost 1 base and the J gene lost 0 bases, with 9 bases spanning the gap. Germline V gene data show CDR1 as SGHTA and CDR2 as FQGNSA. This CDR3 comprises 15 residues. The DNA for the CDR3 is TGTGCCAGCAGCTTAGTAGATGGGATGAACACTGAAGCTTTCTTT. Translating gives CASSLVDGMNTEAFF. Complete variable domain (other parts from reference TRBV7-2 and TRBJ1-1): GAGVSQSPSNKVTEKGKDVELRCDPISGHTALYWYRQSLGQGLEFLIYFQGNSAPDKSGLPSDRFSAERTGGSVSTLTIQRTQQEDSAVYLCASSLVDGMNTEAFFGQGTRLTVV.